This T cell receptor beta chain was documented in a study of blood T cell repertoires in COVID-19. In this sample, this clone turned up a few times. Method: immunoSEQ multiplex PCR; TCRdb's copy keeps in-frame clones and lacks some. The repertoire holds 150,000 to 200,000 clones, with 60% to 85% as singletons. This CDR3 is 14 amino acids long. Germline V gene data show CDR1 as SGHNT and CDR2 as YENEEA. Deletions cut 5 bases from V and 7 bases from J, with 17 bases between. The source material was peripheral blood. The source of this sequence is a man in his 60s with active or convalescent COVID-19. The rearrangement links TRBV11-3 to TRBJ2-5; D is possibly TRBD2 (5 bases). CDR3: CASSRGVVYPTQYF. CDR3 in DNA: TGTGCCAGCAGCCGGGGTGTGGTTTATCCGACCCAGTACTTC.